This TCR beta chain came from a study of brain metastases from non-small cell lung cancer (dated by TCRdb to the late 2010s). Context from the whole study: The study profiled the immune microenvironment of paired resected primary tumors and brain metastases from non-small-cell lung cancer patients.

The germline V gene (reference sequence) gives CDR1 as SGHKS and CDR2 as YYEKEE. The CDR3 has 15 amino acids, counting the end cysteine and phenylalanine. Only CDR3 DNA remains: 45 bases, in frame from the first base. Here V drops 0 bases and J drops 3 bases, and the junction holds 3 bases not matched to any gene. Results and caveats for the whole study, not just this receptor: T-cell infiltration was lower in brain metastases than in primary tumors (P < 0.001). Paired brain metastases and primary tumors largely shared TCR repertoires, although T-cell densities in the metastases were sparse. Compared with the matched primary tumors, T-cell clones appeared to be expanded in nearly 65% of brain metastases.

Library prep was done by the immunoSEQ multiplex PCR assay. T-cell receptor beta chain repertoire sequencing was performed alongside a 770-gene immune expression panel. The immuneACCESS repertoire file appears here via TCRdb, limited to in-frame rearrangements. These files lack a portion of the clones; in checked studies, under half of the deficit traces to unresolved V genes, and the cause of the others is not known. The sample table records a few thousand clones; 65% to 90% of these occur just once. 4.9% of the sample is held by the ten biggest clonotypes. Comments on this clone: There is no known antigen for this receptor. No qualities accompany the bases; no much larger clone lies one base away.

The cohort was made up of 39 patients with surgically resected non-small-cell lung cancer, each of whom had both a primary tumor specimen and a brain metastasis specimen. Tumor specimens were archival formalin-fixed, paraffin-embedded tissues. The chain is encoded by TRBV5-5 joined to TRBJ2-1; the central 7 bases match TRBD1. The sequence was collected from a donor at least 40 years old with non-small cell lung cancer. The sequenced material came from primary lung tumor tissue. Per the publication, the cell subset or site label means: primary lung tumor paired with brain metastasis. The CDR3 protein sequence reads: CASSLDRGNYNEQFF. The nucleotides are TGTGCCAGCAGCTTGGACAGGGGTAACTACAATGAGCAGTTCTTC.